This TCR beta chain derives from a study of beta chain features in type 1 diabetes. Germline V gene sequence: CDR1 GTSNPN, CDR2 SVGIG (reference sequence). CDR3 length: 14 residues. The V gene lost 5 bases and the J gene lost 0 bases, with 13 bases spanning the gap. This clone was observed a handful of times. The isolated RNA, all of it, was reverse transcribed, so expressed TCRB transcripts were what got sequenced. Clones were sequenced by immunoSEQ multiplex PCR, and TCRdb holds only the in-frame ones, with some missing. The sample records under 400,000 clones, 15% to 20% being singletons. V gene TRBV30 combines with J gene TRBJ1-1, with D possibly TRBD1 on 5 matching bases. The receptor was isolated from a woman in her late teens or twenties in good health. Input material: naive CD4+ T cells from blood. The CDR3 nucleotides are TGTGCCTGGGGAGCTACAGGTATGAACACTGAAGCTTTCTTT. This codes for CAWGATGMNTEAFF.